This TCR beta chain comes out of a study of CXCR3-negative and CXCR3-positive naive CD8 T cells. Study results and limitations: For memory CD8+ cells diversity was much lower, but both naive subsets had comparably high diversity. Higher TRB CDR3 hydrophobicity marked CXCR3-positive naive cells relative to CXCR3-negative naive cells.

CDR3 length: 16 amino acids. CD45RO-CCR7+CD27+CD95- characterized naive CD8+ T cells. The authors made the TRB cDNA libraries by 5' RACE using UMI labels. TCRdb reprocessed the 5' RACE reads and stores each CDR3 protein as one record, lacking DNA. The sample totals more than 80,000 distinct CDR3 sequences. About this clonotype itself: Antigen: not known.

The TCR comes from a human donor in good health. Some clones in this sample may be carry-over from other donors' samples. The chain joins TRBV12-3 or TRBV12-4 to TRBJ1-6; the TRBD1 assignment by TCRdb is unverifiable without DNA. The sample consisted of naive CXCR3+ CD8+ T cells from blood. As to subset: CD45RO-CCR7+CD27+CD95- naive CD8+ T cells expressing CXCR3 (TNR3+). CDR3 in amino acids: CASSSRTGDHNSPLHF.